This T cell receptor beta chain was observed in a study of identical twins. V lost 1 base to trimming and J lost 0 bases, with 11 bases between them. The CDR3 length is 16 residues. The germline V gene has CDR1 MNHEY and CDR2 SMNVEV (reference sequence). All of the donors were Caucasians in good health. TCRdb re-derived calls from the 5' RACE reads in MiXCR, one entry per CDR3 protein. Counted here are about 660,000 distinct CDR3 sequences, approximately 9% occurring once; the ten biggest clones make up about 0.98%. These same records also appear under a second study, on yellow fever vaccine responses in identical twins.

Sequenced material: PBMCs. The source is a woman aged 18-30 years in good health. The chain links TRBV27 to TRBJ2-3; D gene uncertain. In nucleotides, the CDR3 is TGTGCCAGCAGTTTATTTCGGGCGGATAGCACAGATACGCAGTATTTT. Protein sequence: CASSLFRADSTDTQYF.